What follows are 30 T cell receptor beta chains derived from one specimen sequenced in a study of T cell responses to AZD1222 COVID-19 vaccine (dated by TCRdb to 2020 to 2022). The library was prepared using the immunoSEQ multiplex PCR assay. TCRdb provides this immuneACCESS table in a form limited to in-frame rearrangements. Some clones are lacking; in checked studies, under half of them reflect an unresolved V gene, and why the rest are absent is not known. The sample contains 57,000 or so clones, about 85% of them found a single time. The top ten clones comprise roughly a fifth of the sample. Reading the label with the study, this specimen's time point is: baseline before first vaccination. Interpreted using the paper, the treatment or condition label stands for: meningococcal conjugate vaccine given as trial control. Sequences were derived from peripheral blood, sampled on day 0 of MenACWY control vaccination. Receptors originate from an adult in good health.

This chain links TRBV4-2 with TRBJ2-5; D possibly corresponds to TRBD1 (5 bases). Per germline, CDR1 LGHNA and CDR2 YNFKEQ. The V and J ends lost 1 base and 5 bases respectively, with 11 bases between them. This CDR3 has 14 amino acids. CDR3 coding DNA: TGTGCCAGCAGCCAAGTTATAGGGGTGGAGACCCAGTACTTC. It codes for CASSQVIGVETQYF.

The J gene is TRBJ1-4, the V gene TRBV7-8; D unresolved. CDR3 length: 13 amino acids. V was trimmed by 1 base and J by 3 bases, leaving 3 bases between them. From germline, CDR1 is SGHVS and CDR2 FQNEAQ. This CDR3 is CASSLGPNEKLFF. The CDR3, as DNA: TGTGCCAGCAGCTTAGGTCCTAATGAAAAACTGTTTTTT. The full variable domain, rest sourced from reference TRBV7-8 and TRBJ1-4, is GAGVSQSPRYKVAKRGQDVALRCDPISGHVSLFWYQQALGQGPEFLTYFQNEAQLDKSGLPSDRFFAERPEGSVSTLKIQRTQQEDSAVYLCASSLGPNEKLFFGSGTQLSVL.

The chain employs TRBV7-2 and TRBJ1-6; 7 nucleotides agree with TRBD1. V was pared by 5 bases and J by 5 bases, with 6 bases of the junction left unmatched. The CDR3 totals 15 residues. Germline CDR1 is SGHTA and CDR2 is FQGNSA. CDR3 bases: TGTGCCAGCAGCCTGACAGGGACCCATAATTCACCCCTCCACTTT. Its translation is CASSLTGTHNSPLHF.

This chain connects TRBV18 to TRBJ2-1; D unclear. The CDR3 has 11 residues. Trimming removed 2 bases at V and 13 bases at J, with 9 bases between. Germline CDR1 reads KGHSH; CDR2 reads LQKENI. The CDR3 here is CASSPEARQFF. CDR3 nucleotides: TGTGCCAGCTCACCAGAGGCTCGCCAGTTCTTC.

The chain employs TRBV7-9 and TRBJ2-5; D not certain. Per the germline V gene, CDR1 is SEHNR and CDR2 is FQNEAQ (reference sequence). The V and J ends lost 7 bases and 3 bases respectively, with 9 bases between them. The length of the CDR3 is 12 residues. The DNA of the CDR3 is TGTGCCAGCACCCGCACAAAAGAGACCCAGTACTTC. Translated: CASTRTKETQYF.

The chain combines TRBV5-6 with TRBJ2-1; 12 bases line up with TRBD2. The J segment lost 7 bases and the V segment lost 0 bases, leaving 8 bases of the junction unmatched. Germline V lookup: CDR1 SGHDT, CDR2 YYEEEE. The CDR3 runs 17 residues. The CDR3 sequence: CASSLAHLAGGRNEQFF. CDR3 nucleotides: TGTGCCAGCAGCTTGGCCCACCTAGCGGGAGGGCGTAATGAGCAGTTCTTC.

The chain has TRBV15 and TRBJ1-5; D is unresolved. Germline CDR1 LNHNV, CDR2 YYDKDF (reference sequence). CDR3 length equals 14 residues. Between the trimmed V and J ends, which lost 1 base and 1 base, there was a span of 5 bases. This CDR3 reads CATSRGRSNQPQHF. CDR3 sequence (DNA): TGTGCCACCAGCAGAGGGCGGAGCAATCAGCCCCAGCATTTT.

On this clone itself: A much larger clone is a single base away; this may be a read error. Other DNA sequences in the sample encode the same CDR3. The chain is built from TRBV19 and TRBJ1-5; no firm D call. The CDR3 has 13 amino acids. V lost 3 bases, J lost 2 bases, and 5 bases lay in between. In germline, CDR1 is LNHDA, CDR2 SQIVND (reference sequence). DNA of the CDR3: TGTGCCAGTAGTATCATCGGCAATCAGCCCCAGCATTTT. This encodes CASSIIGNQPQHF.

V is TRBV19 and J is TRBJ1-2, with a possible D match to TRBD1 (5 bases). This CDR3 contains 14 residues. With 3 bases removed from V and 4 bases from J, the gap between germline ends came to 12 bases. The V gene's germline CDR1 is LNHDA and CDR2 SQIVND (reference sequence). The CDR3 DNA reads TGTGCCAGTAGTATGGGCAGGGCGGGCTATGGCTACACCTTC. It is translated as CASSMGRAGYGYTF.

The chain is built from TRBV3-1 (or the pseudogene TRBV3-2) and TRBJ1-4; 10 bases are shared with TRBD1. Germline V gene data show CDR1 as LGHDT and CDR2 as YNNKEL (reference sequence). Germline trimming cut 5 bases from V and 4 bases from J; bases unmatched to any gene: 1. The CDR3 runs 14 residues. CDR3: CASSRDRGNEKLFF. In nucleotides, the CDR3 is TGTGCCAGCAGCAGGGACAGGGGTAATGAAAAACTGTTTTTT.

The count of this clone is one. V and J are TRBV6-2 or TRBV6-3 and TRBJ1-1; no clear D. The CDR3 runs to 15 residues. Looked up from germline, CDR1 is MNHEY and CDR2 is SVGEGT. V gave up 2 bases and J gave up 0 bases, with 10 bases separating them. The CDR3 nucleotides read TGTGCCAGCAGTTACAATCAGAAATTGAACACTGAAGCTTTCTTT. This codes for CASSYNQKLNTEAFF.

This sequence joins TRBV6-1 and TRBJ2-7; D gene unclear. The ends were cut back, 0 bases at V and 2 bases at J, with 8 bases in the middle. The CDR3 totals 14 residues. Germline-derived CDR1 and CDR2 are MNHNS and SASEGT. DNA for the CDR3: TGTGCCAGCAGTGAAGCGCGGTCCCCCTACGAGCAGTACTTC. Translating gives CASSEARSPYEQYF.

The chain couples TRBV6-1 to TRBJ1-4; weak D call: TRBD1 (6 bases). Trimming removed 3 bases at V and 7 bases at J, with 12 bases between. CDR1 and CDR2 from the germline V gene are MNHNS and SASEGT. The CDR3 totals 14 residues. CDR3 loop: CASSDPARGEKLFF. CDR3 DNA sequence: TGTGCCAGCAGTGACCCGGCCAGGGGTGAAAAACTGTTTTTT.

The rearrangement joins TRBV5-4 to TRBJ1-2; D call uncertain. Trimming cost V 0 bases and J 5 bases, with 8 bases left between them. The CDR3 runs 13 residues. From germline, CDR1 is SGHNT and CDR2 YYREEE (reference sequence). This CDR3 reads CASSLESGYGYTF. The CDR3 DNA reads as TGTGCCAGCAGCTTGGAGTCGGGGTATGGCTACACCTTC.

In this sample, this clone turned up a few times. This chain joins TRBV6-5 and TRBJ2-2; tentatively, D is TRBD1 or TRBD2 (7 bases each). Germline lookup yields CDR1 MNHEY and CDR2 SVGAGI. The CDR3 contains 16 residues. Trimming left V 0 bases short and J 6 bases short, with 14 bases between. DNA of the CDR3: TGTGCCAGCAGTTACTCCAGGGGGGGTGGTCCCGGGGAGCTGTTTTTT. Translating gives CASSYSRGGGPGELFF.

This chain connects TRBV9 to TRBJ1-2; no clear D gene. CDR3 length equals 15 residues. From germline, CDR1 is SGDLS and CDR2 YYNGEE. The V and J ends lost 4 bases and 4 bases respectively, with 17 bases between them. CDR3 residues: CASSPVVEASYGYTF. DNA of the CDR3: TGTGCCAGCAGCCCAGTGGTTGAAGCGAGCTATGGCTACACCTTC.

The V call is TRBV19, the J call TRBJ1-1, with a possible D match to TRBD1 (6 bases). The V and J ends lost 6 bases and 3 bases respectively, with 11 bases between them. The CDR3 spans 13 residues. Germline values: CDR1 LNHDA, CDR2 SQIVND (reference sequence). CDR3 sequence: CASRVNRDTEAFF. The CDR3, as DNA: TGTGCCAGTAGGGTGAACAGGGACACTGAAGCTTTCTTT.

This rearrangement joins TRBV18 to TRBJ2-7, with D uncertain. CDR1 and CDR2 from the germline V gene are KGHSH and LQKENI. Trimming cost V 2 bases and J 3 bases, with 11 bases left between them. The CDR3 is made up of 14 amino acids. The DNA for the CDR3 is TGTGCCAGCTCACCAGCGCCCCCAATCTACGAGCAGTACTTC. It encodes CASSPAPPIYEQYF. Variable domain in full (rest from reference TRBV18 and TRBJ2-7): NAGVMQNPRHLVRRRGQEARLRCSPMKGHSHVYWYRQLPEEGLKFMVYLQKENIIDESGMPKERFSAEFPKEGPSILRIQQVVRGDSAAYFCASSPAPPIYEQYFGPGTRLTVT.

This clone was counted once. This rearrangement joins TRBV6-2 or TRBV6-3 to TRBJ1-2, with 8 bases lining up with TRBD1. The CDR3 loop spans 15 amino acids. Unmatched junction bases numbered 7, after V lost 7 bases and J lost 0 bases. CDR1 MNHEY and CDR2 SVGEGT come from the germline V gene. CDR3 DNA: TGTGCCAGCACCCCTCGACAGGGGACTAACTATGGCTACACCTTC. Amino acid sequence: CASTPRQGTNYGYTF.

The J gene is TRBJ2-3, the V gene TRBV4-3; D gene uncertain. Trimming took off 1 base at V and 2 bases at J, with 10 bases between the two ends. Germline CDR1 is LGHNA and CDR2 is YSLEER. The CDR3 loop spans 15 amino acids. The DNA for the CDR3 is TGCGCCAGCAGCCAAGCCAATAGGCTCACAGATACGCAGTATTTT. This encodes CASSQANRLTDTQYF.

The chain recombines TRBV19 with TRBJ2-1; D is perhaps TRBD2 (5 bases). There are 14 residues in the CDR3. V lost 4 bases, J lost 7 bases, and 14 bases lay in between. Per the germline V gene, CDR1 is LNHDA and CDR2 is SQIVND (reference sequence). In nucleotides, the CDR3 is TGTGCCAGTAGTACCCTCGAGGGTCGAAATGAGCAGTTCTTC. Translating gives CASSTLEGRNEQFF. Filled out from reference TRBV19 and TRBJ2-1, the complete variable domain reads DGGITQSPKYLFRKEGQNVTLSCEQNLNHDAMYWYRQDPGQGLRLIYYSQIVNDFQKGDIAEGYSVSREKKESFPLTVTSAQKNPTAFYLCASSTLEGRNEQFFGPGTRLTVL.

V and J are TRBV7-9 and TRBJ2-7; D gene ambiguous. The CDR3 is 12 residues long. Trimming stripped 5 bases from V and 5 bases from J, with 10 bases between. The germline V gene encodes CDR1 SEHNR and CDR2 FQNEAQ (reference sequence). DNA of the CDR3: TGTGCCAGCAGCCCCATCTCGAACGAGCAGTACTTC. Encoded protein: CASSPISNEQYF.

This chain connects TRBV5-6 to TRBJ2-2; the D is unclear. V lost 0 bases, J lost 3 bases, and 6 bases lay in between. The CDR3 is 14 residues long. Germline V gene data show CDR1 as SGHDT and CDR2 as YYEEEE. The CDR3 coding sequence is TGTGCCAGCAGCTTGGTACAGCACACCGGGGAGCTGTTTTTT. It codes for CASSLVQHTGELFF.

This clone showed up just once. The V and J genes are TRBV2 and TRBJ1-3; D is unresolved. There are 15 residues in the CDR3. Trimming left V 2 bases short and J 0 bases short, with 8 bases between. Germline V gene lookup returns CDR1 SNHLY and CDR2 FYNNEI. The CDR3 nucleotides read TGTGCCAGCAGTGAAATGACCTTCTCTGGAAACACCATATATTTT. Protein product: CASSEMTFSGNTIYF.

This clone was seen only a few times. The chain is built from TRBV10-3 and TRBJ1-3; maybe TRBD1 (5 bases). The CDR3 spans 13 residues. Germline V gives CDR1 ENHRY, CDR2 SYGVKD. Between the trimmed V and J ends, which lost 8 bases and 6 bases, there was a span of 14 bases. The CDR3 DNA is TGTGCCATCTCCGGGGACGCGTTAAACACCATATATTTT. Translating gives CAISGDALNTIYF.

This sequence joins TRBV5-1 and TRBJ2-2; 11 nucleotides align to TRBD2. CDR3 length: 17 amino acids. Trimming cost V 2 bases and J 5 bases; bases outside gene matches: 8. Germline V gives CDR1 SGHRS, CDR2 YFSETQ. The CDR3 loop reads CASSFGLAGGQTGELFF. DNA of the CDR3: TGCGCCAGCAGCTTTGGGCTAGCGGGAGGCCAAACCGGGGAGCTGTTTTTT.

Concerning this clone itself: Other DNA sequences in this specimen translate into the identical CDR3. The genes are TRBV18 and TRBJ1-1; TRBD1 is a possible D gene (5 bases). V was clipped by 3 bases and J by 4 bases, with 9 bases between them. This CDR3 has 13 amino acids. CDR1 is KGHSH and CDR2 is LQKENI in the germline V gene. The CDR3 protein is CASSPGGSTEAFF. CDR3 DNA sequence: TGTGCCAGCTCACCGGGGGGAAGCACTGAAGCTTTCTTT.

CDR3 sequence (DNA): TGTGCCAGCAGTTACTCGAAGGGCTCCCAGCCCCAGCATTTT. Encoded protein: CASSYSKGSQPQHF. The rearrangement links TRBV6-2 or TRBV6-3 to TRBJ1-5, with D hard to call. The V and J ends lost 0 bases and 7 bases respectively, with 10 bases between them. The CDR3 is 14 amino acids. Per the germline V gene, CDR1 is MNHEY and CDR2 is SVGEGT.

The sample holds a few counts of this clone. V gene TRBV28 combines with J gene TRBJ1-2; no clear D gene. CDR3 length: 13 amino acids. The ends were cut back, 5 bases at V and 2 bases at J, with 9 bases in the middle. Looked up from germline, CDR1 is MDHEN and CDR2 is SYDVKM. This CDR3 is CASSPPDNYGYTF. In DNA, the CDR3 is TGTGCCAGCAGTCCCCCGGACAACTATGGCTACACCTTC.

This chain joins TRBV30 and TRBJ2-7; possible D gene TRBD2, 7 bases. CDR1 is GTSNPN and CDR2 is SVGIG in the germline V gene (reference sequence). V lost 4 bases and J lost 3, with 13 bases in between. CDR3 size: 13 residues. CDR3 sequence reads: CAWKGGGGYEQYF. The CDR3 DNA reads TGTGCCTGGAAAGGAGGGGGGGGCTACGAGCAGTACTTC.